This record concerns one T cell receptor beta chain sequence. The data are from a study of technical replicates of blood from four donors. Profiling relied on immunoSEQ multiplex PCR, and the TCRdb table lists in-frame clones only, not all of them. The table has roughly 85,000 clones, 94% seen once; the top ten hold 0.26%. Germline V gene data show CDR1 as SNHLY and CDR2 as FYNNEI. CDR3 size: 17 residues. The V end lost 4 bases, the J end lost 6 bases, and 22 bases lay between the germline ends. This rearrangement joins TRBV2 to TRBJ1-5, with unresolved D. Sequencing input: T cells isolated from PBMCs. This receptor was taken from a human donor in good health. The CDR3 reads CASSGEAMTYSGQPQHF. The CDR3 coding sequence is TGTGCCAGCAGTGGAGAGGCTATGACCTACAGCGGTCAGCCCCAGCATTTT.